This T cell receptor (beta chain) was captured by sequencing in a study of blood T cell repertoires in COVID-19. Germline V gives CDR1 SGHRS, CDR2 YFSETQ. V shed 4 bases, J shed 5 bases, and the junction held 6 bases outside the gene matches. The CDR3 has 15 residues. Original methodology: Scientists estimated how many nucleated cells there were by amplifying reference gene primers. Assay used: immunoSEQ multiplex PCR; TCRdb lists only in-frame clones, some missing. The V and J calls and the clone size are those of that table, but D and trimming were determined from the DNA. The sample records 150,000 to 180,000 clones, about 90% being singletons.

V gene TRBV5-1 combines with J gene TRBJ2-2; 9 nucleotides align to TRBD1. The sequenced material came from peripheral blood. This clonotype was obtained from a man aged 45-65 years with acute or convalescent COVID-19. The CDR3 loop reads CASSGATGGTGELFF. For the CDR3, the DNA is TGCGCCAGCAGCGGGGCGACAGGGGGAACCGGGGAGCTGTTTTTT.